This T cell receptor beta chain originates from a study of CD8 T cells in Susac syndrome. Germline V gene data show CDR1 as SGHDT and CDR2 as YYEEEE. CDR3 length equals 16 residues. After removal of 3 bases from V and 1 base from J, the junction contained 9 bases not matched to a gene. RNA amounts of roughly 0.5 to 1 ug underwent reverse transcription with random hexamers. Multiplex PCR with immunoSEQ amplified the TCR beta CDR3 across 54 Vbeta and 13 Jbeta. TCRdb reanalysed the immunoSEQ multiplex PCR reads using MiXCR and keeps one entry per CDR3 protein. The table has about 130,000 distinct CDR3 sequences, nearly 95% seen once; the top ten hold more than 0.095%.

V gene TRBV5-6 combines with J gene TRBJ2-5, with TRBD2 matching over 7 bases. This clonotype was obtained from a human donor in good health. The specimen was CD4+ T cells from PBMCs. Here the CDR3 DNA reads TGTGCCAGCAGCTCGCTTTGGGGGGGATTCCAAGAGACCCAGTACTTC. Translating gives CASSSLWGGFQETQYF.